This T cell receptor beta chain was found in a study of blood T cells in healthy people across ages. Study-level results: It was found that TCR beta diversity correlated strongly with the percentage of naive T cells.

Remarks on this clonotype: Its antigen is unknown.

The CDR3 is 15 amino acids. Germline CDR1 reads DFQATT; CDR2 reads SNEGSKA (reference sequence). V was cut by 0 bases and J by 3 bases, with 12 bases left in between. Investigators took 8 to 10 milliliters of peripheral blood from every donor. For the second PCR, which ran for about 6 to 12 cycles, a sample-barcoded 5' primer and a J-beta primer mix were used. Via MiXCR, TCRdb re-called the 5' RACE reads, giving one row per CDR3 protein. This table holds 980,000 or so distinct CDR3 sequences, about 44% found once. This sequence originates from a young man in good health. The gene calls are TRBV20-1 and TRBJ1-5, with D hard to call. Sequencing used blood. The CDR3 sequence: CSAREGLQLNQPQHF. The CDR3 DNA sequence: TGCAGTGCTAGAGAGGGTCTACAGCTCAATCAGCCCCAGCATTTT.